The 7 T cell receptor beta chains given below trace back to one sample, sequenced in a study of graft-versus-host responses after intestinal transplantation. Assay used: immunoSEQ multiplex PCR; TCRdb lists only in-frame clones, some missing. Of some 120,000 clones listed, about nine tenths were seen once; the top ten hold about 0.18%. These TCRs' antigens remain unknown. Source: unstimulated CD4+ T cells sorted from spleen or lymph node cells, taken before intestinal transplant. The source is a human donor who received an intestinal transplant.

This clone was picked up one time. The chain employs TRBV27 and TRBJ2-1, with TRBD2 identical over 7 bases. Germline trimming cut 3 bases from V and 4 bases from J; bases unmatched to any gene: 3. Germline lookup yields CDR1 MNHEY and CDR2 SMNVEV (reference sequence). CDR3 size: 14 residues. The CDR3 loop reads CASSLRESYNEQFF. CDR3 nucleotide sequence: TGTGCCAGCAGTTTGCGGGAGTCGTACAATGAGCAGTTCTTC.

In this sample, this clone turned up once. The V call is TRBV19, the J call TRBJ1-5; TRBD1 agrees at 9 bases. This CDR3 spans 17 amino acids. CDR1 and CDR2 (germline): LNHDA, SQIVND (reference sequence). V shed 6 bases and J 5 bases; nucleotides not matched to a gene: 14. The CDR3 region is CASSHVGTGRQYQPQHF. Written as DNA, the CDR3 is TGTGCCAGTAGCCACGTGGGGACAGGGCGCCAGTATCAGCCCCAGCATTTT.

The sample holds one count of this clone. The chain uses TRBV2 and TRBJ2-3, with D perhaps TRBD1 (6 bases). Germline loops: CDR1 SNHLY, CDR2 FYNNEI. The CDR3 loop spans 12 amino acids. Trimming pared 8 bases from V and 6 bases from J, leaving 12 bases between. The CDR3 loop reads CASSGGADTQYF. The DNA for the CDR3 is TGTGCCAGCTCTGGGGGCGCGGATACGCAGTATTTT.

This clone was recorded once. The V call is TRBV30, the J call TRBJ2-3, with TRBD2 matching 9 bases. The CDR3 sequence is 15 residues long. The V gene's germline CDR1 is GTSNPN and CDR2 SVGIG (reference sequence). J gave up 4 bases and V 0 bases, and 5 bases lay outside the gene matches. The CDR3 nucleotides are TGTGCCTGGAGTGTACTGGCTAGCGGGGCAGATACGCAGTATTTT. Protein sequence: CAWSVLASGADTQYF.

The genes are TRBV19 and TRBJ1-5; 7 positions agree with TRBD1. CDR1 LNHDA and CDR2 SQIVND come from the germline V gene (reference sequence). The V gene end was trimmed by 6 bases and the J gene end by 5 bases; junction bases not matched to a gene: 4. This CDR3 has 13 residues. Written as DNA, the CDR3 is TGTGCCAGTAGCGGGGGACAGTATCAGCCCCAGCATTTT. Translated, it gives CASSGGQYQPQHF.

The V and J genes are TRBV18 and TRBJ2-7, with D perhaps matching TRBD1 (6 bases). Per germline, CDR1 KGHSH and CDR2 LQKENI. The V end was cut by 0 bases, the J end by 6 bases, with 9 bases between. This CDR3 has 13 residues. In DNA form, the CDR3 reads TGTGCCAGCTCACCACCGGGGGCGGCCGAGCAGTACTTC. Translated: CASSPPGAAEQYF.

This chain uses TRBV11-2 with TRBJ1-2, with D perhaps matching TRBD1 (6 bases). With 0 bases removed from V and 4 bases from J, the gap between germline ends came to 12 bases. The length of the CDR3 is 15 residues. Germline values: CDR1 SGHAT, CDR2 FQNNGV. In DNA, the CDR3 is TGTGCCAGCAGCTTAGATTACAGGGCGAGCTATGGCTACACCTTC. Translation gives CASSLDYRASYGYTF.